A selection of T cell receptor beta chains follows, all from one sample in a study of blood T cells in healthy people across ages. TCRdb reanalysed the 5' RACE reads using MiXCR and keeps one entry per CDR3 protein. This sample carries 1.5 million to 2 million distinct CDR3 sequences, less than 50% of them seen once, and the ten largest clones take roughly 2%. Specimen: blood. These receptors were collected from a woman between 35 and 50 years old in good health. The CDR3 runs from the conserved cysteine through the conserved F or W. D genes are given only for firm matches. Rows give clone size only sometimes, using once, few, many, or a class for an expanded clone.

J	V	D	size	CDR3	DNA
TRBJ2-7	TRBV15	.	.	CATSRESQDSYEQYF	TGTGCCACCAGCAGAGAGAGTCAGGACTCCTACGAGCAGTACTTC
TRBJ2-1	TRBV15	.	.	CATSSPRTSSSYNEQFF	TGTGCCACCAGCAGCCCGCGGACATCTAGCTCCTACAATGAGCAGTTCTTC
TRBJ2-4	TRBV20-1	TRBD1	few	CSARRDRVDNEQYF	TGCAGTGCTAGGAGGGACAGGGTTGACAATGAGCAGTACTTC
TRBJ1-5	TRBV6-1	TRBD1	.	CASSEFSGQGTRQPQHF	TGTGCCAGCAGTGAATTCTCGGGACAGGGGACTCGTCAGCCCCAGCATTTT
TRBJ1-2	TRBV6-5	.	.	CASSYSGEGKSGYTF	TGTGCCAGCAGTTACTCGGGGGAGGGAAAGAGTGGCTACACCTTC
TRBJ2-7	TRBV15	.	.	CATSRGVGGSYEQYF	TGTGCCACCAGCAGAGGGGTCGGGGGCTCCTACGAGCAGTACTTC
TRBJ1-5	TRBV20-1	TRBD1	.	CSATSLSGTDSNQPQHF	TGCAGTGCTACCTCTCTCTCCGGGACAGATTCAAATCAGCCCCAGCATTTT
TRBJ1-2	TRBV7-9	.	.	CASSLQVYGYTF	TGTGCCAGCAGCCTTCAGGTCTATGGCTACACCTTC
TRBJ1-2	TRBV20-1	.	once	CSASGGTGIVYGYTF	TGCAGTGCTAGTGGGGGGACGGGGATTGTCTATGGCTACACCTTC
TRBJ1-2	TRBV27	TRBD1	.	CASRKNRGDGYTF	TGTGCCAGCAGGAAGAACAGGGGTGATGGCTACACCTTC
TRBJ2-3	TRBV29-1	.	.	CSARRQTSRTDTQYF	TGCAGCGCCCGACGACAGACATCTCGCACAGATACGCAGTATTTT
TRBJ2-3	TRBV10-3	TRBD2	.	CAIRRLAGELLRADTQYF	TGTGCCATCAGGAGACTAGCGGGGGAGCTTCTGAGGGCAGATACGCAGTATTTT
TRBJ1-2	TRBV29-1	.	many	CSVPGGSYGYTF	TGCAGTGTTCCAGGAGGAAGCTATGGCTACACCTTC
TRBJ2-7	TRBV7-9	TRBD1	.	CASSLGPRTGGAGAYEQYF	TGTGCCAGCAGCTTAGGTCCCCGGACAGGGGGCGCAGGGGCCTACGAGCAGTACTTC
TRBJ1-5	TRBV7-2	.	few	CASSLSWGDPGPQHF	TGTGCCAGCAGCTTATCATGGGGGGACCCGGGACCCCAGCATTTT
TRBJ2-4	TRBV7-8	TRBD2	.	CASSLVRGGPYGQYF	TGTGCCAGCAGCTTAGTCCGGGGGGGGCCCTACGGGCAGTACTTC
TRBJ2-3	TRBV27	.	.	CASSSPTGARTQYF	TGTGCCAGCAGTTCGCCGACTGGGGCAAGGACGCAGTATTTT
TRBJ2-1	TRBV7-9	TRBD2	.	CASSLGLAGGFF	TGTGCCAGCAGCTTGGGACTAGCGGGGGGGTTCTTC
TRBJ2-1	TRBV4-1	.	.	CASSHFWGVNEQFF	TGCGCCAGCAGCCATTTTTGGGGAGTCAATGAGCAGTTCTTC
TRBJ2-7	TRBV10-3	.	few	CAISEPRQTYEQYF	TGTGCCATCAGTGAGCCCAGACAGACCTACGAGCAGTACTTC
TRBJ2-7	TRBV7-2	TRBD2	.	CASSSPRGVRDEQYF	TGTGCCAGCAGCTCACCGCGGGGGGTTCGAGACGAGCAGTACTTC
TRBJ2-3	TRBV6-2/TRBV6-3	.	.	CASSFLGRSDTQYF	TGTGCCAGCAGTTTTTTAGGACGGTCAGATACGCAGTATTTT
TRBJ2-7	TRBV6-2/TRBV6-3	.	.	CASSFSLGESPYEQYF	TGTGCCAGCAGTTTCTCCCTTGGAGAATCCCCCTACGAGCAGTACTTC
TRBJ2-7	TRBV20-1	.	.	CSARGSAIEQYF	TGCAGTGCTAGAGGTTCTGCAATCGAGCAGTACTTC
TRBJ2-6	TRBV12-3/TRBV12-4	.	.	CASTSRRLGNGANVLTF	TGTGCCAGCACCTCACGGAGACTGGGTAATGGGGCCAACGTCCTGACTTTC
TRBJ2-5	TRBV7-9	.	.	CASSSQATVTRGETQYF	TGTGCCAGCAGCTCCCAAGCTACAGTTACCCGGGGGGAGACCCAGTACTTC
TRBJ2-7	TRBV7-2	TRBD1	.	CASSSRTGGTSYEQYF	TGTGCCAGCAGCTCACGGACAGGGGGGACCTCCTACGAGCAGTACTTC
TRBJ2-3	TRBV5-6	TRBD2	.	CASSSRLAGGPPDTQYF	TGTGCCAGCAGCTCCCGCCTAGCGGGGGGGCCGCCAGATACGCAGTATTTT
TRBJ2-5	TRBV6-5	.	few	CASSYSHRIQETQYF	TGTGCCAGCAGTTACTCCCACAGGATCCAAGAGACCCAGTACTTC
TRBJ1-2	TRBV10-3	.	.	CAISAATLWTENGYTF	TGTGCCATCAGTGCTGCCACCCTTTGGACAGAGAATGGCTACACCTTC
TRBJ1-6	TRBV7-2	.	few	CASSPPAQPLHF	TGTGCCAGCAGCCCGCCTGCCCAACCCCTCCACTTT
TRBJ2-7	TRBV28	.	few	CASSPSKGLDHEQYF	TGTGCCAGCAGTCCCTCCAAGGGCCTGGATCACGAGCAGTACTTC
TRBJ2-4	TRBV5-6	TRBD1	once	CASSPWATRDRGPLAKNIQYF	TGTGCCAGCAGCCCCTGGGCCACTCGGGACAGGGGACCTCTAGCCAAAAACATTCAGTACTTC
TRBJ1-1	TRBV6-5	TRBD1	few	CASRDRGLVTEAFF	TGTGCCAGCAGGGACAGGGGGCTTGTGACTGAAGCTTTCTTT
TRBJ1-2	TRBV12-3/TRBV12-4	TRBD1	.	CASSFQNPTGGPSNYGYTF	TGTGCCAGCAGTTTCCAGAACCCCACAGGGGGCCCAAGTAACTATGGCTACACCTTC
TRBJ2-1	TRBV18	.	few	CASSPIPRGVQFF	TGTGCCAGCTCACCGATCCCTCGCGGAGTACAGTTCTTC
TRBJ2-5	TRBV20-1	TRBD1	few	CSARSGTGVTETQYF	TGCAGTGCTAGATCCGGGACAGGGGTGACGGAGACCCAGTACTTC
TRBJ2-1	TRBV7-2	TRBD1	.	CASSPGQAVNEQFF	TGTGCCAGTAGCCCGGGACAGGCTGTCAATGAGCAGTTCTTC
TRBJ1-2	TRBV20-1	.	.	CSAPPFLGHYGYTF	TGCAGTGCTCCCCCTTTCCTTGGCCACTATGGCTACACCTTC
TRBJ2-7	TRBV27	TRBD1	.	CASRGLTGGKLEQYF	TGTGCCAGCAGGGGCCTGACAGGGGGCAAGTTGGAGCAGTACTTC
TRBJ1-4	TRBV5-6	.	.	CASSLVRDREHNEKLFF	TGTGCCAGCAGCTTGGTTCGGGACCGCGAACATAATGAAAAACTGTTTTTT
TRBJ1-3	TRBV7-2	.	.	CASSFTGTVSGNTIYF	TGTGCCAGCAGCTTCACAGGGACGGTGTCTGGAAATACCATATATTTT
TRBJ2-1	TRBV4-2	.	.	CASSQDVVVEQFF	TGTGCCAGCAGCCAAGATGTAGTTGTTGAGCAGTTCTTC
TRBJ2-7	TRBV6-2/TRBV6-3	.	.	CASSYFDYSYEQYF	TGTGCCAGCAGTTACTTCGACTACTCCTACGAGCAGTACTTC
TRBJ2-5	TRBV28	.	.	CASRDSLEQYF	TGTGCCAGCAGGGACAGCTTAGAGCAGTACTTC
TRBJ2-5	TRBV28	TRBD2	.	CASSQRTSGQETQYF	TGTGCCAGCAGCCAACGGACTAGCGGCCAAGAGACCCAGTACTTC
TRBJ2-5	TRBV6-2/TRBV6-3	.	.	CASSRGRREYF	TGTGCCAGCAGTCGCGGACGGAGGGAGTACTTC
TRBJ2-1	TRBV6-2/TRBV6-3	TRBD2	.	CASSPRLAGVSSYNEQFF	TGTGCCAGCAGCCCCAGACTAGCGGGGGTGAGCTCCTACAATGAGCAGTTCTTC
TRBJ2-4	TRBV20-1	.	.	CSARDSWHEQYF	TGCAGTGCTAGGGACAGCTGGCATGAGCAGTACTTC
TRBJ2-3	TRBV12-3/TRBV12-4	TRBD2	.	CASRLAGASTDTQYF	TGTGCCAGCAGGCTAGCGGGGGCGAGTACAGATACGCAGTATTTT
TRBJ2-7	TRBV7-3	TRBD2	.	CASSLAASGGFNEQYF	TGTGCCAGCAGCTTAGCGGCTAGCGGGGGTTTCAATGAGCAGTACTTC
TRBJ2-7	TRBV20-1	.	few	CSPLVAASAWGEQYF	TGCAGTCCCCTTGTGGCGGCCTCGGCTTGGGGAGAGCAGTACTTC
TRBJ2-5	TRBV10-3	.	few	CAISVAAQETQYF	TGTGCCATCAGTGTAGCGGCTCAAGAGACCCAGTACTTC